This TCR beta chain was recorded in a study of blood T cell repertoires in COVID-19. Overall study: Both acute and convalescent COVID-19 samples were obtained from the United States, Italy and Spain. In each case, the material was cDNA or gDNA derived from T cells, B-cell-depleted T cells, or PBMCs.

This clone was counted a single time. The CDR3 is 14 amino acids. Germline CDR1 reads LNHDA; CDR2 reads SQIVND (reference sequence). Trimming stripped 4 bases from V and 3 bases from J, with 12 bases between. As processed by the authors: Reference gene primer amplification gave estimated nucleated cell counts. TCRdb's table, derived via immunoSEQ multiplex PCR, lists solely in-frame clones and lacks some. V and J calls and clone size are those listed in that table; D and trimming were worked out from the DNA. The table has about 300,000 clones, over 75% seen once. Enrolment of Seattle patients took place during active infection, and they were followed longitudinally.

The rearrangement links TRBV19 to TRBJ1-1; no firm D call. The clonotype originates from a woman aged 25 to 39 with COVID-19, enrolled during active disease. Sequenced input: peripheral blood. In nucleotides, the CDR3 is TGTGCCAGTAGTACATGGAGCCTGGACACTGAAGCTTTCTTT. Protein: CASSTWSLDTEAFF.